The 14 T cell receptor beta chains below all came from one sample that was sequenced in a study of cytomegalovirus exposure and HLA in healthy donors. PCR used 60 Vbeta primers and 13 Jbeta primers. Data came from immunoSEQ multiplex PCR; TCRdb stores just in-frame clones and leaves some out. Here the sample spans roughly 130,000 clones, approximately 80% being singletons. Source material: PBMCs. These receptor sequences come from a woman between 40 and 50 years old in good health and CMV-seronegative.

The rearrangement joins TRBV7-2 to TRBJ1-2, with D possibly matching TRBD1 (6 bases). Trimming left V 3 bases short and J 3 bases short, with 11 bases between. This CDR3 has 14 residues. Germline assignment: CDR1 SGHTA and CDR2 FQGNSA. Here the CDR3 reads CASSLDSQYYGYTF. CDR3 sequence (DNA): TGTGCCAGCAGCTTGGACAGTCAGTACTATGGCTACACCTTC.

This chain connects TRBV6-6 to TRBJ2-7; 7 bases are shared with TRBD1. J gave up 4 bases and V 6 bases, and 6 bases lay outside the gene matches. The length of the CDR3 is 13 residues. From germline, CDR1 is MNHNY and CDR2 SVGAGI (reference sequence). In DNA, the CDR3 is TGTGCCAGCAGCCGCACAGGGGCTTACGAGCAGTACTTC. Translated: CASSRTGAYEQYF.

CDR3 sequence (DNA): TGCGCCAGCAGCCAAGTGGGCGCGGGGGCAGATACGCAGTATTTT. Translating gives CASSQVGAGADTQYF. J is TRBJ2-3 and V is TRBV4-3; 7 nucleotides align to TRBD2. CDR1 is LGHNA, CDR2 YSLEER, per germline. V lost 1 base to trimming and J lost 4 bases; unmatched junction nucleotides: 5. The CDR3 covers 15 residues.

Written as DNA, the CDR3 is TGTGCCAGCAGCCAAGGTCAGGGGGCTGGCTATGGCTACACCTTC. It encodes CASSQGQGAGYGYTF. The genes are TRBV4-2 and TRBJ1-2; 8 bases are a match to TRBD1. Per the germline V gene, CDR1 is LGHNA and CDR2 is YNFKEQ. There are 15 residues in the CDR3. The ends lost 1 base at V and 4 bases at J; junction bases unmatched: 5.

V usage is TRBV6-5 and J usage is TRBJ1-4, with 9 bases lining up with TRBD1. The CDR3 has 13 residues. Germline V gene lookup returns CDR1 MNHEY and CDR2 SVGAGI. V gave up 6 bases and J gave up 7 bases; unmatched junction bases: 3. The CDR3 sequence is CASSRQGVEKLFF. CDR3 bases: TGTGCCAGCAGCCGACAGGGGGTTGAAAAACTGTTTTTT.

The gene calls are TRBV18 and TRBJ2-5, with no clear D. Germline CDR1 is KGHSH and CDR2 is LQKENI. CDR3 size: 15 residues. V lost 0 bases and J lost 1, with 9 bases in between. The CDR3 reads CASSPPVESQETQYF. In DNA, the CDR3 is TGTGCCAGCTCACCACCGGTGGAGAGCCAAGAGACCCAGTACTTC.

The V and J genes are TRBV9 and TRBJ1-5; weak D call: TRBD1 (5 bases). The V end was cut by 5 bases, the J end by 2 bases, with 11 bases between. The germline CDR1 and CDR2 sequences are SGDLS and YYNGEE. The CDR3 is 14 amino acids. CDR3 amino acids: CASSVQGGNQPQHF. The CDR3 bases are TGTGCCAGCAGTGTCCAGGGTGGCAATCAGCCCCAGCATTTT.

This clone was counted between two and nine times. The CDR3 spells CASSSSGGTEAFF. The CDR3 DNA is TGTGCCAGCAGCTCATCAGGGGGCACTGAAGCTTTCTTT. The rearrangement links TRBV5-4 to TRBJ1-1; TRBD1 aligns across 7 bases. V trimming: 3 bases; J trimming: 4 bases; junction bases outside the gene matches: 3. The CDR3 loop spans 13 amino acids. CDR1 is SGHNT and CDR2 is YYREEE in the germline V gene (reference sequence).

This clone was counted only a few times. The rearrangement uses TRBV18 and TRBJ1-4; TRBD1 might be the D (5 bases). The CDR3 totals 15 residues. Germline V gene lookup returns CDR1 KGHSH and CDR2 LQKENI. V gave up 2 bases and J gave up 0 bases, with 7 bases separating them. CDR3 bases: TGTGCCAGCTCACCAGACAGCTCAACTAATGAAAAACTGTTTTTT. Residues: CASSPDSSTNEKLFF.

This sequence joins TRBV2 and TRBJ2-3, with 8 bases identical to TRBD2. The CDR3 is made up of 17 amino acids. The germline V gene encodes CDR1 SNHLY and CDR2 FYNNEI. V lost 3 bases and J lost 4; bases outside the gene matches: 12. Here the CDR3 reads CASSEFRAGGGSDTQYF. The CDR3, as DNA: TGTGCCAGCAGTGAGTTCCGGGCCGGGGGGGGTTCAGATACGCAGTATTTT.

J is TRBJ1-5 and V is TRBV6-1, with D maybe TRBD1 (5 bases). V dropped 3 bases and J dropped 7 bases, with 19 bases sitting between them. Germline CDR1 MNHNS, CDR2 SASEGT. The length of the CDR3 is 16 residues. CDR3 in DNA: TGTGCCAGCAGTGACAACCCGAACAGGTTGGGCCAGCCCCAGCATTTT. It is translated as CASSDNPNRLGQPQHF.

The chain combines TRBV7-2 with TRBJ1-2; TRBD1 aligns across 7 bases. Germline lookup yields CDR1 SGHTA and CDR2 FQGNSA. The CDR3 has 14 amino acids. The V segment lost 4 bases and the J segment 2 bases; nucleotides outside the gene matches: 4. The CDR3 DNA reads as TGTGCCAGCAGCTCCTCAGGGGGGAACTATGGCTACACCTTC. Translation: CASSSSGGNYGYTF.

A few counts support this clone. This chain connects TRBV7-3 to TRBJ2-2, with no clear D. V lost 5 bases, J lost 9 bases, and 10 bases lay in between. Germline CDR1 and CDR2: SGHTA and FQGTGA. CDR3 length: 12 amino acids. This CDR3 reads CASSPHGRELFF. CDR3 in DNA: TGTGCCAGCAGCCCTCATGGCCGGGAGCTGTTTTTT. The full variable domain, with the rest looked up from reference TRBV7-3 and TRBJ2-2, is GAGVSQTPSNKVTEKGKYVELRCDPISGHTALYWYRQSLGQGPEFLIYFQGTGAADDSGLPNDRFFAVRPEGSVSTLKIQRTERGDSAVYLCASSPHGRELFFGEGSRLTVL.

The chain employs TRBV9 and TRBJ2-3, with 9 bases identical to TRBD2. This CDR3 region has 21 residues. From germline, CDR1 is SGDLS and CDR2 YYNGEE. The J segment lost 5 bases and the V segment lost 4 bases, leaving 26 bases of the junction unmatched. DNA of the CDR3: TGTGCCAGCAGCTCCCAGTTGACTAGCGGCGGATTGGGGGGAGGTGGAGATACGCAGTATTTT. Protein product: CASSSQLTSGGLGGGGDTQYF.